This TCR beta chain was recorded in a study of beta chain features in type 1 diabetes. Findings of the study overall: When Type 1 diabetes patients were examined, their TCRB CDR3s proved moderately but significantly shorter in all four CD4+ subsets. Amplification by PCR could prefer shorter templates, with the same effect in patients and controls.

As for this clone: The antigen is undetermined.

The CDR3 loop spans 15 amino acids. The trim removed 3 bases at V and 3 bases at J, leaving 4 bases unmatched. Germline V gene sequence: CDR1 LGHNA, CDR2 YNFKEQ. Expressed TCRB transcripts were sequenced because the entire RNA isolate underwent reverse transcription. The read count averaged about 3.3 million across naive, central memory and regulatory T cell samples. Assay: immunoSEQ multiplex PCR; the TCRdb copy retains only in-frame clones and omits some. The table lists fewer than 650,000 clones, around 15% of them singletons. The rearrangement joins TRBV4-2 to TRBJ2-7, with 11 bases aligning to TRBD2. This receptor was taken from a man aged 18 to 30 in good health. Sequencing input: naive CD4+ T cells from blood. The CDR3 DNA is TGTGCCAGCAGCCACGGACTAGCGGGTATCTACGAGCAGTACTTC. Translated, it gives CASSHGLAGIYEQYF.